This TCR beta chain comes out of a study of T cells of healthy individuals. The CDR3 runs to 14 residues. The germline V gene has CDR1 SEHNR and CDR2 FQNEAQ (reference sequence). V gave up 3 bases and J gave up 2 bases, with 11 bases separating them. This clonotype was counted many times. TCRdb fed the 5' RACE reads into MiXCR, producing one record per CDR3 protein. The data show some 82,000 distinct CDR3 sequences, roughly 5% seen once. The receptor comes from a female donor in good health. The chain is built from TRBV7-9 and TRBJ2-7; D gene ambiguous. CDR3 sequence reads: CASSFAGRPYEQYF. DNA of the CDR3: TGTGCCAGCAGCTTCGCCGGACGGCCCTACGAGCAGTACTTC.